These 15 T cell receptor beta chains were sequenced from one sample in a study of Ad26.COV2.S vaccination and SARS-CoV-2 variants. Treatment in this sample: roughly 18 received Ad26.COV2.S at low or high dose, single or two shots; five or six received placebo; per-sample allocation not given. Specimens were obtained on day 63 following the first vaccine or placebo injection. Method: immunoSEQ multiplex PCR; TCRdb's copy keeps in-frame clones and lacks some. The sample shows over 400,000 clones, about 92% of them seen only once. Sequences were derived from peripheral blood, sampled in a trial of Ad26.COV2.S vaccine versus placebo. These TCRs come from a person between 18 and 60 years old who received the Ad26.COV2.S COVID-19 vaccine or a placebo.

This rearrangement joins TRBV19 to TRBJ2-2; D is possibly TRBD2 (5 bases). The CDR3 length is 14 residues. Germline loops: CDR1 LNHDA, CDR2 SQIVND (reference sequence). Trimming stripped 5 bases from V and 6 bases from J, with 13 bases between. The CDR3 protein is CASSPQTRAGELFF. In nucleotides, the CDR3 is TGTGCCAGTAGTCCCCAAACTAGGGCCGGGGAGCTGTTTTTT.

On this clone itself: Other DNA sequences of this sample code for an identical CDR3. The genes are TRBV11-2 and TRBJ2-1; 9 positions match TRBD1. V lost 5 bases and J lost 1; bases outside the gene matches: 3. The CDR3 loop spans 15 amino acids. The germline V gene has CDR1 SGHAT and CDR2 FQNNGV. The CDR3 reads CASSPDRGSYNEQFF. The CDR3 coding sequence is TGTGCCAGCAGCCCGGACAGGGGTTCCTACAATGAGCAGTTCTTC.

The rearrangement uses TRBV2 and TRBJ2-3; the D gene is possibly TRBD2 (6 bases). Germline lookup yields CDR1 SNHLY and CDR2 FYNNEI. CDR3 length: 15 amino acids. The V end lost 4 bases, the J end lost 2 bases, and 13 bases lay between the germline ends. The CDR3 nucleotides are TGTGCCAGCAGTGGGCCTAGCGCAGTCACAGATACGCAGTATTTT. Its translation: CASSGPSAVTDTQYF.

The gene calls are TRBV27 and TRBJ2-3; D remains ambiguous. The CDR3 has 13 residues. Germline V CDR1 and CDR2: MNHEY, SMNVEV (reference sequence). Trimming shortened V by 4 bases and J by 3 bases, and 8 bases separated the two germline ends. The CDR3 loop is CASSSLPTDTQYF. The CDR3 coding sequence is TGTGCCAGCAGTTCCCTGCCAACAGATACGCAGTATTTT.

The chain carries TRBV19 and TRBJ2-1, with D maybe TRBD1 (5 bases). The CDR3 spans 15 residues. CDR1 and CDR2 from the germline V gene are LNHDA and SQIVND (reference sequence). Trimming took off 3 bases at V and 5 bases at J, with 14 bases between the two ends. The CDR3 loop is CASSIPGIADNEQFF. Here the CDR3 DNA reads TGTGCCAGTAGTATTCCAGGGATTGCAGACAATGAGCAGTTCTTC.

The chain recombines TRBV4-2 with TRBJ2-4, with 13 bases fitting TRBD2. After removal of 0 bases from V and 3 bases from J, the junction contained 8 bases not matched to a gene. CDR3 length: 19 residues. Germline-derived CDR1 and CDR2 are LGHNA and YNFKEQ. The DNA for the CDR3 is TGTGCCAGCAGCCAAGATTGGACTAGCGGGAGTTCGGTCAAAAACATTCAGTACTTC. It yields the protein CASSQDWTSGSSVKNIQYF.

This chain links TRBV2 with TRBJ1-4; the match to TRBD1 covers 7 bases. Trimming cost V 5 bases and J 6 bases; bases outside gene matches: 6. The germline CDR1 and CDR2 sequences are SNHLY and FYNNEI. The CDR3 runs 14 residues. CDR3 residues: CASSTGVLYEKLFF. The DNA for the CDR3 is TGTGCCAGCAGTACAGGGGTATTGTATGAAAAACTGTTTTTT.

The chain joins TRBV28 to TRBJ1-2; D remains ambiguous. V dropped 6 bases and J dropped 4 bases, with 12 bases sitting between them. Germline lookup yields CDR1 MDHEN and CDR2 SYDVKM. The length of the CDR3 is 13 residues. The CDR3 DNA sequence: TGTGCCAGCAGCCAAGGGCGAATCTATGGCTACACCTTC. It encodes CASSQGRIYGYTF.

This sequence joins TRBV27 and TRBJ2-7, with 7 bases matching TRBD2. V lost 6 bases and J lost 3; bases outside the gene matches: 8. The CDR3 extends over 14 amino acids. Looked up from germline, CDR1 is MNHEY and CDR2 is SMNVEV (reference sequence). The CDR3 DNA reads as TGTGCCAGCAGCTTCGTCGGCGGGAGCTACGAGCAGTACTTC. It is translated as CASSFVGGSYEQYF.

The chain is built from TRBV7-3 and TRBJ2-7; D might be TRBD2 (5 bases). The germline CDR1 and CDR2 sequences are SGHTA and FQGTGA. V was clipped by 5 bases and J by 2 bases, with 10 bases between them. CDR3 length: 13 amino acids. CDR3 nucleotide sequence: TGTGCCAGCAGCCCCGGGATAGCCTACGAGCAGTACTTC. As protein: CASSPGIAYEQYF. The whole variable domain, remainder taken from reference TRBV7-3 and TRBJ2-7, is GAGVSQTPSNKVTEKGKYVELRCDPISGHTALYWYRQSLGQGPEFLIYFQGTGAADDSGLPNDRFFAVRPEGSVSTLKIQRTERGDSAVYLCASSPGIAYEQYFGPGTRLTVT.

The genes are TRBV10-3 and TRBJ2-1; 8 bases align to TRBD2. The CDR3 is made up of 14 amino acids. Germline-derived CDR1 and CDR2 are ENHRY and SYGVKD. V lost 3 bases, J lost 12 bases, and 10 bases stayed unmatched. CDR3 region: CAISDVVAGSSQFF. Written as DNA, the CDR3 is TGTGCCATCAGTGACGTAGTAGCGGGATCCTCGCAGTTCTTC.

The chain's CDR3 is CASSRRTSGKGEQFF. The CDR3 nucleotides read TGTGCCAGCAGCCGACGGACTAGCGGGAAGGGTGAGCAGTTCTTC. V gene TRBV3-1 (or the pseudogene TRBV3-2) combines with J gene TRBJ2-1, with 12 bases lining up with TRBD2. Germline trimming cut 4 bases from V and 9 bases from J; bases unmatched to any gene: 7. CDR1 LGHDT and CDR2 YNNKEL come from the germline V gene (reference sequence). The CDR3 is 15 amino acids.

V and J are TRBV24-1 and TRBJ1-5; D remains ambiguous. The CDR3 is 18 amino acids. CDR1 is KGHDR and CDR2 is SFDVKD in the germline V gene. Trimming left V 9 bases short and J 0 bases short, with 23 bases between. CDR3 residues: CATPYRNAGRYSNQPQHF. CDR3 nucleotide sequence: TGTGCCACCCCCTATAGGAATGCAGGCCGCTATAGCAATCAGCCCCAGCATTTT.

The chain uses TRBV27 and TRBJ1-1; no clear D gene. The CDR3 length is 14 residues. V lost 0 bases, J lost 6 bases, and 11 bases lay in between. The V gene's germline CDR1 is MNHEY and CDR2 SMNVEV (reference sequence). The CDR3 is CASSLSWGIPEAFF. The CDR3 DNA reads TGTGCCAGCAGTTTATCGTGGGGAATCCCTGAAGCTTTCTTT.

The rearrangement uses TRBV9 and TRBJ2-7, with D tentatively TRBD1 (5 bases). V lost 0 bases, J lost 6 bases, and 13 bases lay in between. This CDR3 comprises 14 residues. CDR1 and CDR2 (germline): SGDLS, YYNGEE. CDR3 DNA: TGTGCCAGCAGCGTAGTAGGACACGGCTCCGAGCAGTACTTC. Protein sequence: CASSVVGHGSEQYF.